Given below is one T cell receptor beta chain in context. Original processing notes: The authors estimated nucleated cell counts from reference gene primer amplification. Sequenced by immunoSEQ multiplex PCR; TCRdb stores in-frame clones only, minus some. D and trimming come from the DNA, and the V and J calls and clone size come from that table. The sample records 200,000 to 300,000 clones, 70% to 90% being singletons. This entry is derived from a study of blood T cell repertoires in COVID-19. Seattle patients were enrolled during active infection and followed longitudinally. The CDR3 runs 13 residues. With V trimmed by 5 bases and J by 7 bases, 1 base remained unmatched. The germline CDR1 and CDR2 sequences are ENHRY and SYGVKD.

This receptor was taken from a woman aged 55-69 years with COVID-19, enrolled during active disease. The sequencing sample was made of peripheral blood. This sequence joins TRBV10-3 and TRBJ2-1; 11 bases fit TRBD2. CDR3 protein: CAISRTSGNEQFF. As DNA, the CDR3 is TGTGCCATCAGTAGGACTAGCGGGAATGAGCAGTTCTTC.